The 26 T cell receptor beta chains below come from one sample, sequenced in a study of cytomegalovirus exposure and HLA in healthy donors. The study ran its PCR with 60 Vbeta and 13 Jbeta primers. The method was immunoSEQ multiplex PCR; TCRdb's version includes in-frame clones alone and lacks a portion of them. The sample data list 190,000 or so clones. Sample: PBMCs. The receptors were sampled from a boy aged 5 to 17 in good health and CMV-seronegative.

The gene calls are TRBV19 and TRBJ1-5; TRBD1 aligns across 7 bases. Germline CDR1 LNHDA, CDR2 SQIVND (reference sequence). CDR3 size: 13 residues. The V gene end was trimmed by 6 bases and the J gene end by 7 bases; junction bases not matched to a gene: 6. In DNA form, the CDR3 reads TGTGCCAGTAGAGCGGACAGGATGCAGCCCCAGCATTTT. This codes for CASRADRMQPQHF.

J is TRBJ1-3 and V is TRBV19; no definite D call. CDR1 is LNHDA and CDR2 is SQIVND in the germline V gene (reference sequence). The CDR3 has 15 residues. V shed 1 base and J shed 2 bases, with 9 bases lying between them. CDR3 nucleotide sequence: TGTGCCAGTAGTATAGCGAGGAACGCTGGAAACACCATATATTTT. Encoded protein: CASSIARNAGNTIYF.

The chain has TRBV5-6 and TRBJ1-2, with D possibly being TRBD1 (6 bases). CDR1 and CDR2 from the germline V gene are SGHDT and YYEEEE. Trimming removed 1 base from V and 4 bases from J, with 11 bases in between. This CDR3 comprises 14 residues. CDR3 in DNA: TGTGCCAGCAGCTTGAACAGGGTGGGCTATGGCTACACCTTC. This sequence encodes CASSLNRVGYGYTF.

As regards this clone: The junction differs from germline at one of its ends, possibly a read error. In the same sample, other DNA sequences code for this CDR3. The chain recombines TRBV5-1 with TRBJ2-7; 12 nucleotides match TRBD1. The CDR3 has 15 amino acids. Germline values: CDR1 SGHRS, CDR2 YFSETQ. The CDR3 region is CASRSLGQGAYEQYF. CDR3 coding DNA: TGCGCCAGCAGGAGTCTGGGACAGGGGGCGTACGAACAGTACTTC.

CDR3 residues: CASSQDEGRNEKLFF. Here the CDR3 DNA reads TGCGCCAGCAGCCAAGATGAGGGAAGAAATGAAAAACTGTTTTTT. V is TRBV4-1 and J is TRBJ1-4; D is unclear. V was pared by 0 bases and J by 5 bases, with 10 bases between. There are 15 residues in the CDR3. In germline, CDR1 is MGHRA, CDR2 YSYEKL.

The chain recombines TRBV6-5 with TRBJ2-7; the D is unclear. The V and J ends lost 5 bases and 5 bases respectively, with 13 bases between them. The CDR3 has 13 residues. CDR1 MNHEY and CDR2 SVGAGI come from the germline V gene. The CDR3 coding sequence is TGTGCCAGCAGTCTGACTGGCCCCCACGAGCAGTACTTC. Its translation is CASSLTGPHEQYF.

V and J are TRBV4-1 and TRBJ1-1; 7 bases are shared with TRBD1. The V gene end was trimmed by 5 bases and the J gene end by 8 bases; junction bases not matched to a gene: 8. The CDR3 is made up of 13 amino acids. In germline, CDR1 is MGHRA, CDR2 YSYEKL. This CDR3 reads CASSSEGTEEAFF. CDR3 coding DNA: TGCGCCAGCAGCAGCGAAGGGACAGAAGAAGCTTTCTTT.

CDR3 protein: CASSLRDFTDTQYF. CDR3 in DNA: TGTGCCAGCAGTTTACGGGACTTCACAGATACGCAGTATTTT. The chain recombines TRBV6-1 with TRBJ2-3, with D perhaps matching TRBD2 (6 bases). Trimming cost V 5 bases and J 2 bases, with 11 bases left between them. Germline V lookup: CDR1 MNHNS, CDR2 SASEGT. This CDR3 spans 14 amino acids.

The chain couples TRBV29-1 to TRBJ1-1; 7 nucleotides match TRBD1. This CDR3 spans 14 amino acids. Losses at the gene ends were 6 bases for V and 0 bases for J; bases not matched to a gene: 7. The germline CDR1 and CDR2 sequences are SQVTM and ANQGSEA. In DNA, the CDR3 is TGCAGCGTGGGGGGACAGTCAGTGAACACTGAAGCTTTCTTT. Protein product: CSVGGQSVNTEAFF. The whole variable domain, remainder taken from reference TRBV29-1 and TRBJ1-1, is SAVISQKPSRDICQRGTSLTIQCQVDSQVTMMFWYRQQPGQSLTLIATANQGSEATYESGFVIDKFPISRPNLTFSTLTVSNMSPEDSSIYLCSVGGQSVNTEAFFGQGTRLTVV.

The chain recombines TRBV5-1 with TRBJ2-1, with TRBD2 identical over 10 bases. Germline V gives CDR1 SGHRS, CDR2 YFSETQ. Losses at the gene ends were 4 bases for V and 9 bases for J; bases not matched to a gene: 7. This CDR3 has 14 amino acids. CDR3 sequence: CASSRLSGGAEQFF. In DNA, the CDR3 is TGCGCCAGCAGCAGGTTGAGCGGGGGGGCTGAGCAGTTCTTC.

The CDR3 loop reads CASSYDRGGNQPQHF. The CDR3 DNA reads TGTGCCAGCAGTTATGACAGGGGAGGAAATCAGCCCCAGCATTTT. V gene TRBV6-5 combines with J gene TRBJ1-5; TRBD1 matches at 8 bases. The CDR3 sequence is 15 residues long. V lost 3 bases to trimming and J lost 4 bases; unmatched junction nucleotides: 5. Germline CDR1 and CDR2: MNHEY and SVGAGI.

The J gene is TRBJ2-5, the V gene TRBV5-3, with 8 bases identical to TRBD1. Being an ORF, TRBV5-3 has a function that is uncertain. V shed 1 base and J 5 bases; nucleotides not matched to a gene: 10. This CDR3 has 16 residues. CDR3 sequence: CARSLRWQGACETQYF. CDR3 coding DNA: TGTGCCAGAAGCTTGAGGTGGCAGGGGGCTTGCGAGACCCAGTACTTC.

The chain is built from TRBV7-6 and TRBJ1-6; possible D gene TRBD1, 5 bases. Trimming stripped 1 base from V and 6 bases from J, with 13 bases between. Germline CDR1 and CDR2: SGHVS and FNYEAQ. This CDR3 has 16 amino acids. The CDR3 loop is CASSLETPGGNSPLHF. CDR3 coding DNA: TGTGCCAGCAGCTTAGAAACCCCCGGGGGTAATTCACCCCTCCACTTT.

The rearrangement uses TRBV9 and TRBJ2-7; TRBD2 agrees at 9 bases. The J segment lost 0 bases and the V segment lost 0 bases, leaving 4 bases of the junction unmatched. Germline-derived CDR1 and CDR2 are SGDLS and YYNGEE. CDR3 length: 16 residues. CDR3 sequence (DNA): TGTGCCAGCAGCGTAGGCGGGGGGGGAGTCTCCTACGAGCAGTACTTC. Translation: CASSVGGGGVSYEQYF.

Comment on this clone: At one end the junction does not follow the germline gene, possibly because of a read error. The rearrangement links TRBV30 to TRBJ2-5, with a weak D call TRBD1 (6 bases). Germline CDR1 reads GTSNPN; CDR2 reads SVGIG (reference sequence). The CDR3 is 15 residues long. The CDR3 protein is CAWSRGTQYQGTQYF. Written as DNA, the CDR3 is TGTGCCTGGAGTAGGGGGACGCAGTACCAAGGGACCCAGTACTTC.

The chain recombines TRBV25-1 with TRBJ1-1; TRBD1 might be the D (5 bases). V shed 10 bases and J shed 11 bases, with 20 bases lying between them. This CDR3 contains 12 residues. Germline lookup yields CDR1 MGHDK and CDR2 SYGVNS. The CDR3 DNA sequence: TGTGCCACCCAAGCCGGGGGAGGTGGGGCTTTCTTT. Encoded protein: CATQAGGGGAFF. The whole variable domain, filled in from reference TRBV25-1 and TRBJ1-1, reads EADIYQTPRYLVIGTGKKITLECSQTMGHDKMYWYQQDPGMELHLIHYSYGVNSTEKGDLSSESTVSRIRTEHFPLTLESARPSHTSQYLCATQAGGGGAFFGQGTRLTVV.

The gene calls are TRBV7-8 and TRBJ1-1, with D tentatively TRBD1 (5 bases). Deletions cut 2 bases from V and 3 bases from J, with 16 bases between. This CDR3 spans 16 amino acids. Germline values: CDR1 SGHVS, CDR2 FQNEAQ. The CDR3: CASSLMTGPGDTEAFF. For the CDR3, the DNA is TGTGCCAGCAGCTTAATGACCGGGCCGGGGGACACTGAAGCTTTCTTT.

This rearrangement joins TRBV4-1 to TRBJ2-1, with 7 bases lining up with TRBD2. With 7 bases clipped from V and 1 base from J, the junction kept 7 bases outside the gene matches. The V gene's germline CDR1 is MGHRA and CDR2 YSYEKL. There are 15 residues in the CDR3. In nucleotides, the CDR3 is TGCGCCAGCAAGCTAGCGGAAATTTCCTACAATGAGCAGTTCTTC. This sequence encodes CASKLAEISYNEQFF.

The CDR3 sequence: CSVGSSQGSYEQYF. CDR3 nucleotide sequence: TGCAGCGTTGGTAGCAGCCAGGGCTCCTACGAGCAGTACTTC. The V call is TRBV29-1, the J call TRBJ2-7, with D possibly TRBD1 on 5 matching bases. Germline V gene lookup returns CDR1 SQVTM and CDR2 ANQGSEA. The CDR3 extends over 14 amino acids. The germline V and J ends were trimmed by 4 bases and 0 bases, with 13 bases remaining between them.

Of note for this clone: The same CDR3 is also encoded by other DNA sequences in this sample. The chain joins TRBV5-4 to TRBJ1-1; TRBD1 agrees at 9 bases. CDR1 is SGHNT, CDR2 YYREEE, per germline (reference sequence). The V gene end was trimmed by 0 bases and the J gene end by 1 base; junction bases not matched to a gene: 4. This CDR3 has 16 residues. The CDR3 DNA reads as TGTGCCAGCAGCTTGGGACCACAGGGGGCGAACACTGAAGCTTTCTTT. Translating gives CASSLGPQGANTEAFF.

This chain links TRBV15 with TRBJ2-1; possibly TRBD1 for D (5 bases). With 0 bases removed from V and 7 bases from J, the gap between germline ends came to 13 bases. CDR3 length equals 15 residues. Germline loops: CDR1 LNHNV, CDR2 YYDKDF (reference sequence). In nucleotides, the CDR3 is TGTGCCACCAGCAGAGATCGGGCAGGGTGGAATGAGCAGTTCTTC. Translated, it gives CATSRDRAGWNEQFF.

This chain joins TRBV30 and TRBJ2-7, with 9 bases matching TRBD1. Germline CDR1 GTSNPN, CDR2 SVGIG (reference sequence). The CDR3 length is 14 residues. The trim removed 4 bases at V and 5 bases at J, leaving 9 bases unmatched. In nucleotides, the CDR3 is TGTGCCTGGATACCAAACAGGGGGCCGGACGAGCAGTACTTC. Translated: CAWIPNRGPDEQYF.

V is TRBV5-4 and J is TRBJ2-5; 9 bases are a match to TRBD2. Trimming at V came to 0 bases and at J to 5 bases, leaving 8 bases not matched to a gene. This CDR3 has 16 residues. Germline V gene data show CDR1 as SGHNT and CDR2 as YYREEE (reference sequence). CDR3 nucleotides: TGTGCCAGCAGCTTGGCCTTAGCGGGGGTCGGCGAGACCCAGTACTTC. The encoded protein is CASSLALAGVGETQYF.

This rearrangement joins TRBV7-9 to TRBJ2-7; D is undetermined. Germline V gives CDR1 SEHNR, CDR2 FQNEAQ (reference sequence). V was cut by 5 bases and J by 2 bases, with 7 bases left in between. This CDR3 has 12 residues. The CDR3 DNA reads as TGTGCCAGCAGCCTCGGTACCTACGAGCAGTACTTC. Translating gives CASSLGTYEQYF.

This rearrangement joins TRBV19 to TRBJ2-5, with 8 bases aligning to TRBD1. Germline V gene sequence: CDR1 LNHDA, CDR2 SQIVND (reference sequence). The CDR3 has 14 residues. V shed 1 base, J shed 5 bases, and the junction held 3 bases outside the gene matches. CDR3 loop: CASSIATGVETQYF. DNA for the CDR3: TGTGCCAGTAGTATAGCGACAGGGGTGGAGACCCAGTACTTC.

The V and J genes are TRBV5-1 and TRBJ1-1, with D hard to call. Germline V gives CDR1 SGHRS, CDR2 YFSETQ. The CDR3 length is 14 residues. Trimming cost V 1 base and J 4 bases, with 11 bases left between them. CDR3 in amino acids: CASSLSGPSTEAFF. The DNA of the CDR3 is TGCGCCAGCAGCTTGTCAGGCCCGAGCACTGAAGCTTTCTTT.